The entry that follows covers one TCR beta chain sequence. The antigen is unknown. The cDNA for TCR beta came from 5'RACE template switching with UMIs. TCRdb reworked the 5' RACE reads into one entry per CDR3 protein, no DNA. The sample totals some 500,000 distinct CDR3 sequences. The data were obtained in a study of T cells expressing NK-cell markers. Study summary: Eight donors were sequenced, of whom seven were HCMV-seropositive, while the remaining one was HCMV-seronegative.

General study points: NKG2C+ dominant clonotypes from over five donors made up roughly 1.0-7.0% of CD8+ T cells. These clonotypes additionally ranked first within the CD3+CD56-NKG2C+ fraction of a few donors.

Sequenced material: blood T cells: a sorted CD56 or NKG2C T cell subset, CD4+ or CD8+ T cells, or bulk PBMC T cells (not recorded which). The TCR comes from a woman aged 45 to 65 in good health.

CDR3 amino acids: CASRFLAETTDTQYF. J is TRBJ2-3 and V is TRBV19; the TCRdb D gene call, TRBD2, has no DNA to confirm it. Germline V gene lookup returns CDR1 LNHDA and CDR2 SQIVND (reference sequence). The CDR3 covers 15 residues.